A single sample gave rise to the 3 T cell receptor beta chains below, sequenced in a study of Ad26.COV2.S vaccination and SARS-CoV-2 variants. Some clones are missing from TCRdb's copy, which holds only in-frame ones; the method was immunoSEQ multiplex PCR. The data show about 180,000 clones, 87% seen once. Sequences were derived from peripheral blood, sampled after recovery from COVID-19. These receptors all come from a human donor who had recovered from COVID-19.

The chain recombines TRBV7-3 with TRBJ2-3; D uncertain. This CDR3 comprises 16 residues. CDR1 SGHTA and CDR2 FQGTGA come from the germline V gene. Trimming took 6 bases from V and 1 from J, leaving 17 bases between them. The CDR3: CASSDARTGGTDTQYF. CDR3 in DNA: TGTGCCAGCAGTGACGCCCGAACCGGCGGCACAGATACGCAGTATTTT.

J is TRBJ2-1 and V is TRBV27, with D unclear. V dropped 3 bases and J dropped 10 bases, with 19 bases sitting between them. CDR1 and CDR2 (germline): MNHEY, SMNVEV (reference sequence). CDR3 length: 15 amino acids. The CDR3 coding sequence is TGTGCCAGCAGTTTTAATATGGAAGCTTTTGGGGAGCAGTTCTTC. Protein: CASSFNMEAFGEQFF.

The J gene is TRBJ1-6, the V gene TRBV6-4; D uncertain. This CDR3 has 13 residues. CDR1 is MRHNA and CDR2 is SNTAGT in the germline V gene. Trimming took off 3 bases at V and 8 bases at J, with 8 bases between the two ends. CDR3 region: CASSEHVDSPLHF. The CDR3, as DNA: TGTGCCAGCAGTGAACATGTGGATTCACCCCTCCACTTT.